Listed below are T cell receptor beta chains from one sample, sequenced in a study of human T cells and chemical hapten exposure. One entry per CDR3 protein, called by TCRdb with MiXCR from the RACE reads. The sample carries 150,000 to 200,000 distinct CDR3 sequences, 28% recorded once. This material consisted of whole blood, taken in connection with sensitization to the hapten diphenylcyclopropenone (DPC). These receptors all stem from a woman in her late teens or twenties with alopecia areata. Some clones in this sample may be carry-over from other donors' samples. CDR3s include the opening cysteine and the closing phenylalanine or tryptophan. The D gene is left open where the match is weak. Clone size, where shown, is once, few, many, or a class for clones that have expanded.

size	D	V	length	J	CDR3	DNA
few	TRBD2	TRBV20-1	15	TRBJ2-3	CSARGLADNTDTQYF	TGCAGTGCTAGAGGTCTAGCGGACAACACAGATACGCAGTATTTT
NA	TRBD1	TRBV7-2	16	TRBJ2-1	CASSLDNRGSQDEQFF	TGTGCCAGCAGCTTAGACAACAGGGGGTCTCAGGATGAGCAGTTCTTC
few	NA	TRBV12-3/TRBV12-4	14	TRBJ1-4	CASRAQTTNEKLFF	TGTGCCAGCAGGGCCCAAACAACTAATGAAAAACTGTTTTTT
NA	NA	TRBV30	15	TRBJ2-3	CAWSAQGKDTDTQYF	TGTGCCTGGAGTGCCCAGGGTAAAGACACAGATACGCAGTATTTT
NA	TRBD1	TRBV11-2	16	TRBJ1-6	CASSLATGGNDSPLHF	TGTGCCAGCAGCTTAGCTACAGGGGGCAATGATTCACCCCTCCACTTT
NA	NA	TRBV4-1	16	TRBJ1-2	CASSQDPANPNYGYTF	TGCGCCAGCAGCCAAGATCCGGCCAACCCGAACTATGGCTACACCTTC
many	TRBD1	TRBV27	12	TRBJ1-1	CATSTGHTEAFF	TGTGCCACCTCGACAGGGCACACTGAAGCTTTCTTT
few	NA	TRBV7-9	15	TRBJ2-7	CASSSPSQGIYEQYF	TGTGCCAGCAGCTCACCTTCACAGGGTATCTACGAGCAGTACTTC
NA	NA	TRBV4-1	17	TRBJ2-3	CASSHPRERPSTDTQYF	TGCGCCAGCAGCCACCCGAGGGAACGGCCTAGCACAGATACGCAGTATTTT
few	NA	TRBV21-1	13	TRBJ2-7	CASSKESRDEQYF	TGTGCCAGCAGTAAAGAGAGCCGGGACGAGCAGTACTTC
NA	TRBD2	TRBV4-1	15	TRBJ2-7	CASSQVMGLAYEQYF	TGCGCCAGCAGCCAAGTAATGGGACTAGCGTACGAGCAGTACTTC
NA	TRBD2	TRBV29-1	16	TRBJ2-1	CSVGRLGGRTNNEQFF	TGCAGCGTTGGCAGGCTCGGCGGGAGGACCAACAATGAGCAGTTCTTC
NA	NA	TRBV14	12	TRBJ2-1	CASSQVREKQFF	TGTGCCAGCAGCCAGGTCCGCGAGAAGCAGTTCTTC
NA	TRBD1	TRBV12-3/TRBV12-4	14	TRBJ1-4	CASSPTGGHEKLFF	TGTGCCAGCAGTCCGACAGGGGGGCACGAAAAACTGTTTTTT
few	NA	TRBV5-1	16	TRBJ2-1	CASSAPPGVTYNEQFF	TGCGCCAGCAGCGCCCCCCCAGGGGTTACCTACAATGAGCAGTTCTTC
few	NA	TRBV9	15	TRBJ1-1	CASSVISQRNTEAFF	TGTGCCAGCAGCGTAATTTCACAGAGGAACACTGAAGCTTTCTTT
few	NA	TRBV4-1	15	TRBJ1-1	CASSRERAVNTEAFF	TGCGCCAGCAGCCGCGAAAGGGCGGTGAACACTGAAGCTTTCTTT
NA	NA	TRBV15	14	TRBJ2-7	CVTSALRPPYEQYF	TGTGTCACCAGCGCTCTGCGGCCCCCCTACGAGCAGTACTTC
few	TRBD2	TRBV9	15	TRBJ2-2	CASSHTGTSTGELFF	TGTGCCAGCAGCCACACCGGGACTAGCACCGGGGAGCTGTTTTTT
few	NA	TRBV29-1	13	TRBJ1-2	CSVEGGGASGYTF	TGCAGCGTTGAGGGGGGGGGCGCGAGTGGCTACACCTTC
few	NA	TRBV15	17	TRBJ2-1	CATSSPNRGGSYNEQFF	TGTGCCACCAGCAGCCCCAACAGGGGGGGATCCTACAATGAGCAGTTCTTC
NA	NA	TRBV10-3	12	TRBJ1-2	CAISGNNYGYTF	TGTGCCATCAGTGGAAATAACTATGGCTACACCTTC
NA	TRBD2	TRBV25-1	14	TRBJ2-4	CASSEQGAGDIQYF	TGTGCCAGCAGTGAACAGGGCGCGGGGGACATTCAGTACTTC
NA	NA	TRBV7-8	16	TRBJ2-7	CASTNMGPKHIYEQYF	TGTGCCAGCACCAACATGGGTCCAAAACATATCTACGAGCAGTACTTC
NA	TRBD1	TRBV10-3	14	TRBJ2-7	CAISETGNRGEQYF	TGTGCCATCAGTGAAACCGGGAACAGGGGCGAGCAGTACTTC
few	TRBD1	TRBV19	14	TRBJ2-7	CASSDSGGSDEQYF	TGTGCCAGTAGTGACTCAGGGGGCAGCGACGAGCAGTACTTC
NA	NA	TRBV2	13	TRBJ1-2	CASRGASQIGYTF	TGTGCCAGCAGGGGGGCGTCCCAGATCGGCTACACCTTC
NA	TRBD1	TRBV12-3/TRBV12-4	14	TRBJ1-2	CASSPPGQGVGYTF	TGTGCCAGCAGTCCACCCGGACAGGGAGTAGGCTACACCTTC
NA	NA	TRBV4-1	14	TRBJ2-7	CASSQRSGAPEQYF	TGCGCCAGCAGCCAACGGTCGGGAGCCCCCGAGCAGTACTTC